Below are 22 T cell receptor beta chains sequenced from a single sample in a study of identical twins. One entry per CDR3 protein, called by TCRdb with MiXCR from the 5' RACE reads. The profile shows 200,000 to 300,000 distinct CDR3 sequences, approximately 6.8% of them singletons. These records were also assigned to another study, of yellow fever vaccine responses in identical twins.

The sequenced sample consisted of CD8+ T cells sorted from blood. Receptors originate from a woman between 18 and 29 years old in good health.

A few counts support this clonotype. V is TRBV20-1 and J is TRBJ2-1, with TRBD1 as a possible D gene (5 bases). V was pared by 3 bases and J by 2 bases, with 17 bases between. This CDR3 contains 16 residues. In germline, CDR1 is DFQATT, CDR2 SNEGSKA (reference sequence). The CDR3 DNA follows: TGCAGTGCTAGCACCCCTCAGGGTCAGGCCTACAATGAGCAGTTCTTC. Translating gives CSASTPQGQAYNEQFF.

The genes are TRBV12-3 or TRBV12-4 and TRBJ1-6; D not certain. Trimming stripped 3 bases from V and 7 bases from J, with 10 bases between. The CDR3 contains 14 residues. The CDR3 is CASSLVGPNSPLHF. CDR3 nucleotides: TGTGCCAGCAGTTTGGTAGGGCCCAATTCACCCCTCCACTTT.

This clonotype occurred many times. The chain is built from TRBV28 and TRBJ2-1; TRBD2 matches at 10 bases. There are 17 residues in the CDR3. With 2 bases clipped from V and 2 bases from J, the junction kept 6 bases outside the gene matches. Germline V gene data show CDR1 as MDHEN and CDR2 as SYDVKM. The CDR3 reads CASSLTGLAEPYNEQFF. CDR3 DNA: TGTGCCAGCAGTTTAACTGGACTAGCGGAGCCCTACAATGAGCAGTTCTTC.

CDR3 sequence (DNA): TGTGCCAGCAGCCCTCCCAGCGACAGGACCCCTAACTATGGCTACACCTTC. The encoded protein is CASSPPSDRTPNYGYTF. The chain uses TRBV7-9 and TRBJ1-2; TRBD1 might be the D (6 bases). This CDR3 has 17 amino acids. Germline V gene lookup returns CDR1 SEHNR and CDR2 FQNEAQ (reference sequence). The V end was cut by 5 bases, the J end by 0 bases, with 19 bases between.

This clonotype was found a few times. The J gene is TRBJ2-7, the V gene TRBV18; 10 nucleotides line up with TRBD1. The V segment lost 3 bases and the J segment 6 bases; nucleotides outside the gene matches: 8. The CDR3 covers 15 residues. CDR1 and CDR2 (germline): KGHSH, LQKENI. The CDR3 here is CASSPAGTGDREQYF. The DNA of the CDR3 is TGTGCCAGCTCACCTGCCGGGACAGGGGATCGCGAGCAGTACTTC.

This clonotype was counted a few times. The chain combines TRBV28 with TRBJ2-2; no reliable D call. Trimming pared 4 bases from V and 2 bases from J, leaving 5 bases between. Germline V gene lookup returns CDR1 MDHEN and CDR2 SYDVKM. The CDR3 is 13 amino acids. CDR3 DNA sequence: TGTGCCAGCAGTTCAGTTAACACCGGGGAGCTGTTTTTT. The encoded protein is CASSSVNTGELFF. Using reference TRBV28 and TRBJ2-2 for the parts outside the CDR3, the full variable domain is DVKVTQSSRYLVKRTGEKVFLECVQDMDHENMFWYRQDPGLGLRLIYFSYDVKMKEKGDIPEGYSVSREKKERFSLILESASTNQTSMYLCASSSVNTGELFFGEGSRLTVL.

This clonotype was counted between two and nine times. J is TRBJ1-1 and V is TRBV20-1, with TRBD1 matching over 7 bases. V lost 4 bases to trimming and J lost 5 bases; unmatched junction nucleotides: 7. Germline CDR1 reads DFQATT; CDR2 reads SNEGSKA (reference sequence). The CDR3 runs 13 residues. The CDR3, as DNA: TGCAGTGCTAAAACAGGGGAGGTGACTGAAGCTTTCTTT. Translated: CSAKTGEVTEAFF.

This clonotype has just a few counts. The rearrangement links TRBV7-3 to TRBJ2-2; D not certain. The length of the CDR3 is 16 residues. Germline V gene sequence: CDR1 SGHTA, CDR2 FQGTGA. With 3 bases removed from V and 3 bases from J, the gap between germline ends came to 14 bases. CDR3 in DNA: TGTGCCAGCAGCTTTGGGCCCCCTGGGGACACCGGGGAGCTGTTTTTT. Protein: CASSFGPPGDTGELFF.

This clonotype was recorded at least ten times. The genes are TRBV5-1 and TRBJ2-1; D gene ambiguous. CDR1 and CDR2 (germline): SGHRS, YFSETQ. The CDR3 length is 14 residues. With 7 bases removed from V and 4 bases from J, the gap between germline ends came to 15 bases. The CDR3 region has the DNA TGCGCCAGCCGGCCCAAAGACTCTTACAATGAGCAGTTCTTC. It is translated as CASRPKDSYNEQFF.

This chain uses TRBV6-2 or TRBV6-3 with TRBJ2-1; 10 nucleotides line up with TRBD2. This CDR3 has 15 amino acids. The V and J ends lost 5 bases and 8 bases, in that order; junction bases with no gene match: 9. Germline values: CDR1 MNHEY, CDR2 SVGEGT. In nucleotides, the CDR3 is TGTGCCAGCAGTCTGAGCGGGGGGGCGACTTATGAGCAGTTCTTC. Translated: CASSLSGGATYEQFF.

V and J are TRBV7-2 and TRBJ2-5, with D possibly matching TRBD2 (6 bases). The V and J ends lost 1 base and 1 base respectively, with 16 bases between them. This CDR3 has 17 amino acids. Looked up from germline, CDR1 is SGHTA and CDR2 is FQGNSA. CDR3 sequence: CASSLGAGRPAQETQYF. The CDR3 DNA reads as TGTGCCAGCAGCTTAGGGGCAGGGAGGCCCGCCCAAGAGACCCAGTACTTC.

This clonotype was seen only a few times. This chain joins TRBV4-1 and TRBJ2-1; D remains unclear. Trimming removed 3 bases at V and 2 bases at J, with 5 bases between. Germline-derived CDR1 and CDR2 are MGHRA and YSYEKL. The CDR3 consists of 13 residues. Here the CDR3 reads CASSQLTYNEQFF. CDR3 sequence (DNA): TGCGCCAGCAGCCAGCTCACCTACAATGAGCAGTTCTTC.

The rearrangement links TRBV3-1 to TRBJ2-5; D gene uncertain. Per germline, CDR1 LGHDT and CDR2 YNNKEL (reference sequence). Trimming took off 0 bases at V and 0 bases at J, with 2 bases between the two ends. CDR3 length: 13 amino acids. The CDR3 coding sequence is TGTGCCAGCAGCCAAGAGCACCAAGAGACCCAGTACTTC. It yields the protein CASSQEHQETQYF.

The chain carries TRBV20-1 and TRBJ2-1, with D unresolved. Trimming stripped 0 bases from V and 5 bases from J, with 8 bases between. This CDR3 contains 13 residues. Germline-derived CDR1 and CDR2 are DFQATT and SNEGSKA (reference sequence). CDR3 in DNA: TGCAGTGCTAGAGAAGACCCTGACAATGAGCAGTTCTTC. Its translation: CSAREDPDNEQFF.

The rearrangement joins TRBV7-6 to TRBJ2-1; 15 bases map to TRBD2. Trimming took 0 bases from V and 8 from J; bases not matched to a gene: 2. Per the germline V gene, CDR1 is SGHVS and CDR2 is FNYEAQ. This CDR3 is built from 16 residues. The CDR3 loop is CASSLAGLAGGDEQFF. CDR3 bases: TGTGCCAGCAGCTTAGCAGGACTAGCGGGAGGGGATGAGCAGTTCTTC.

The DNA of the CDR3 is TGTGCCAGCATCTTGCCGGTTGATGGGGCCAACGTCCTGACTTTC. Translated: CASILPVDGANVLTF. V is TRBV12-3 or TRBV12-4 and J is TRBJ2-6; D is ambiguous. With 7 bases removed from V and 3 bases from J, the gap between germline ends came to 13 bases. This CDR3 has 15 amino acids.

This clonotype was recorded many times. This chain joins TRBV5-1 and TRBJ1-1, with D perhaps matching TRBD1 (6 bases). The CDR3 totals 15 residues. Germline V gene data show CDR1 as SGHRS and CDR2 as YFSETQ. Trimming shortened V by 4 bases and J by 2 bases, and 15 bases separated the two germline ends. The CDR3 sequence is CASSQEGEYNTEAFF. DNA of the CDR3: TGCGCCAGCAGCCAAGAGGGGGAGTACAACACTGAAGCTTTCTTT.

This clonotype was detected ten times or more. The DNA of the CDR3 is TGTGCCAGCAGCGTATACGGGACTAGCACAGATACGCAGTATTTT. Its translation is CASSVYGTSTDTQYF. J is TRBJ2-3 and V is TRBV9, with D possibly matching TRBD2 (6 bases). The CDR3 has 15 residues. The germline V gene encodes CDR1 SGDLS and CDR2 YYNGEE. Trimming took 1 base from V and 0 from J, leaving 9 bases between them.

This clonotype was recorded a few times. CDR3 in amino acids: CSVERGRGGNTEAFF. As DNA, the CDR3 is TGCAGCGTTGAACGGGGAAGGGGAGGTAACACTGAAGCTTTCTTT. The J gene is TRBJ1-1, the V gene TRBV29-1, with D possibly TRBD1 on 5 matching bases. The V end was cut by 2 bases, the J end by 2 bases, with 15 bases between. Germline values: CDR1 SQVTM, CDR2 ANQGSEA. This CDR3 has 15 residues. Full variable domain (rest looked up from reference TRBV29-1 and TRBJ1-1): SAVISQKPSRDICQRGTSLTIQCQVDSQVTMMFWYRQQPGQSLTLIATANQGSEATYESGFVIDKFPISRPNLTFSTLTVSNMSPEDSSIYLCSVERGRGGNTEAFFGQGTRLTVV.

The chain uses TRBV12-5 and TRBJ2-5; 8 nucleotides match TRBD1. After removal of 6 bases from V and 2 bases from J, the junction contained 2 bases not matched to a gene. This CDR3 has 13 residues. Germline CDR1 and CDR2: LGHNT and FRNRAP. The CDR3 loop reads CASGQGGQETQYF. CDR3 in DNA: TGTGCTAGTGGACAGGGGGGACAAGAGACCCAGTACTTC.

The J gene is TRBJ2-5, the V gene TRBV12-3 or TRBV12-4; D gene unclear. The CDR3 sequence is 14 residues long. Trimming took off 0 bases at V and 9 bases at J, with 14 bases between the two ends. CDR3 residues: CASSLAGGRKAQYF. CDR3 DNA sequence: TGTGCCAGCAGTTTAGCCGGCGGACGTAAGGCCCAGTACTTC.

The table lists this clonotype with many counts. This chain links TRBV3-1 with TRBJ1-2; 11 bases align to TRBD1. The CDR3 consists of 15 residues. The V segment lost 3 bases and the J segment 7 bases; nucleotides outside the gene matches: 7. Germline assignment: CDR1 LGHDT and CDR2 YNNKEL (reference sequence). The CDR3 DNA is TGTGCCAGCAGCCACAGGACAGGGGGCGATTTTGGCTACACCTTC. Amino acid sequence: CASSHRTGGDFGYTF.